This T cell receptor (beta chain) was identified during a study of OX40 agonist ivuxolimab in advanced cancers. Turning to the study itself: The patients received ivuxolimab by intravenous route every 2 weeks at 0.01 to 10 mg/kg. Patients achieving partial responses numbered three: one hepatocellular carcinoma case and two cutaneous melanoma cases.

On this clone itself: Antigen specificity is unknown.

Germline V lookup: CDR1 MGHRA, CDR2 YSYEKL. The CDR3 length is 13 residues. V shed 6 bases, J shed 10 bases, and the junction held 3 bases outside the gene matches. Sampling times: baseline, cycle 4 day 1, cycle 7 day 1. Study-wide results and caveats: Average numbers of expanded clones were greater in CD8+ T cells than in CD4+.

The protocol was immunoSEQ multiplex PCR, while the TCRdb copy is restricted to in-frame clones and leaves out a portion. The sample lists tens of thousands of clones, 91% occurring once. This material consisted of CD4+ or CD8+ T cells sorted from blood, taken in a trial of the OX40 agonist ivuxolimab. This sequence originates from an adult with an advanced solid tumor such as melanoma, head and neck, liver or kidney cancer. The V and J genes are TRBV4-1 and TRBJ1-6; 10 bases fit TRBD1. In nucleotides, the CDR3 is TGCGCCAGCAGGGCGGACAGGGGGTCACCCCTCCACTTT. It is translated as CASRADRGSPLHF.